This T cell receptor beta chain was recovered during a study of blood T cell repertoires in COVID-19. Background on the study: The United States, Italy and Spain were the sources of the acute and convalescent COVID-19 samples. Sample material is recorded as cDNA or gDNA derived from T cells, B-cell-depleted T cells, or PBMCs.

In the study's own analysis: Scientists estimated how many nucleated cells there were by amplifying reference gene primers. Measured with immunoSEQ multiplex PCR; TCRdb has only the in-frame clones, and not every one. V, J and clone size were drawn from that table, and D and trimming were deduced from the DNA. The sample lists some 150,000 clones, 87% seen once, with about 3.9% in the top ten. Notes on this clone: At one end, the junction sequence differs from germline, possibly due to a read error.

The CDR3 is 16 amino acids. CDR1 and CDR2 (germline): SSHAT, FNYEAQ (reference sequence). The V and J genes are TRBV7-7 and TRBJ2-2; the D gene is possibly TRBD1 (6 bases). Sequenced input: peripheral blood. This clonotype was obtained from a woman aged 55-70 years who had recovered from COVID-19. Here the CDR3 reads CASSLEQGGVTGELFF. CDR3 DNA sequence: TGTGCTAGCAGCTTAGAACAGGGTGGAGTCACCGGGGAGCTGTTTTTT.